This passage covers 14 T cell receptor beta chains from one sample sequenced in a study of control samples from healthy donors and cancer patients. Using immunoSEQ multiplex PCR, the repertoire was profiled, and TCRdb retains in-frame clones only, with some absent. The table includes around 120,000 clones, roughly 94% detected once. The sequenced sample consisted of blood. The receptors here all came from a young man in good health.

CDR3 in amino acids: CASIRPGIEAFF. DNA for the CDR3: TGTGCCAGCATAAGGCCGGGGATTGAAGCTTTCTTT. The genes are TRBV6-5 and TRBJ1-1; no firm D call. V lost 7 bases to trimming and J lost 7 bases, with 13 bases between them. The CDR3 contains 12 residues. The germline V gene has CDR1 MNHEY and CDR2 SVGAGI.

The rearrangement uses TRBV21-1 and TRBJ2-3. TRBV21-1 represents a pseudogene. This CDR3 spans 15 amino acids. The CDR3 is CASSKRGRGTDTQYF. In DNA form, the CDR3 reads TGTGCCAGCAGCAAAAGGGGGCGGGGGACAGATACGCAGTATTTT.

V and J are TRBV10-3 and TRBJ1-1; no reliable D call. V was shortened by 3 bases and J by 4 bases, with 12 bases between the two germline ends. Germline values: CDR1 ENHRY, CDR2 SYGVKD. The CDR3 covers 14 residues. CDR3 bases: TGTGCCATCAGTGACCACCTGGTGGGCACTGAAGCTTTCTTT. Amino acids: CAISDHLVGTEAFF.

This clone has just one count. The junction does not match germline at one end; this may be a read error. The rearrangement links TRBV2 to TRBJ1-5; D may be TRBD1 (5 bases). Germline CDR1 is SNHLY and CDR2 is FYNNEI. The CDR3 contains 16 residues. CDR3 DNA: TGCACCAGCAAATCCGGCATAGGGGCAGCCTCTTTAACCCAGCACTTT. Translating gives CTSKSGIGAASLTQHF.

This rearrangement joins TRBV19 to TRBJ2-2, with D hard to call. Deletions cut 6 bases from V and 5 bases from J, with 7 bases between. Looked up from germline, CDR1 is LNHDA and CDR2 is SQIVND (reference sequence). This CDR3 has 12 residues. The CDR3 DNA reads as TGTGCCAGTAGCGGGTCGACCGGGGAGCTGTTTTTT. Its protein product is CASSGSTGELFF. The full variable domain, rest sourced from reference TRBV19 and TRBJ2-2, is DGGITQSPKYLFRKEGQNVTLSCEQNLNHDAMYWYRQDPGQGLRLIYYSQIVNDFQKGDIAEGYSVSREKKESFPLTVTSAQKNPTAFYLCASSGSTGELFFGEGSRLTVL.

This clone was detected a few times. The V and J genes are TRBV4-1 and TRBJ1-5; 8 nucleotides agree with TRBD1. Trimming took 4 bases from V and 4 from J; bases not matched to a gene: 0. The length of the CDR3 is 13 residues. Germline V CDR1 and CDR2: MGHRA, YSYEKL. CDR3 DNA: TGCGCCAGCAGCCGACAGGGGAATCAGCCCCAGCATTTT. Its protein product is CASSRQGNQPQHF.

As concerns this clone: The junction does not match germline at one end; this may be a read error. The CDR3 DNA sequence: TGTGCTAGCAGCTTAAGCGGGGCCTCCTACAATGAGCAGTTCTTC. The encoded protein is CASSLSGASYNEQFF. J is TRBJ2-1 and V is TRBV7-7; 7 bases match TRBD2. Germline V gene lookup returns CDR1 SSHAT and CDR2 FNYEAQ (reference sequence). The CDR3 covers 15 residues.

The genes are TRBV19 and TRBJ2-1, with unresolved D. This CDR3 has 15 residues. The ends were cut back, 2 bases at V and 0 bases at J, with 8 bases in the middle. Germline lookup yields CDR1 LNHDA and CDR2 SQIVND (reference sequence). The CDR3 sequence is CASSIIRSSYNEQFF. CDR3 DNA: TGTGCCAGTAGTATAATCCGGAGCTCCTACAATGAGCAGTTCTTC.

This clone occurred once. The chain recombines TRBV6-4 with TRBJ2-1; D is uncertain. The CDR3 runs to 13 residues. V gave up 0 bases and J gave up 8 bases, with 8 bases separating them. CDR1 is MRHNA, CDR2 SNTAGT, per germline. CDR3 sequence: CASSDSPAYEQFF. CDR3 DNA sequence: TGTGCCAGCAGTGACTCACCCGCGTATGAGCAGTTCTTC.

The genes are TRBV19 and TRBJ1-1; D gene unclear. With 6 bases removed from V and 0 bases from J, the gap between germline ends came to 8 bases. Germline-derived CDR1 and CDR2 are LNHDA and SQIVND (reference sequence). The CDR3 loop spans 13 amino acids. The CDR3 coding sequence is TGTGCCAGTAGCCCTCAGATGAACACTGAAGCTTTCTTT. Protein: CASSPQMNTEAFF.

This clone was found once. The V call is TRBV5-1, the J call TRBJ2-3; 14 bases agree with TRBD2. V shed 4 bases and J 5 bases; nucleotides not matched to a gene: 6. This CDR3 spans 16 amino acids. CDR1 is SGHRS, CDR2 YFSETQ, per germline. The CDR3 region has the DNA TGCGCCAGCAGCCTACAGACTAGCGGGGGGGAAGATACGCAGTATTTT. It specifies CASSLQTSGGEDTQYF.

The count of this clone is one. J is TRBJ1-4 and V is TRBV5-1; weak D call: TRBD1 (6 bases). Trimming took 4 bases from V and 3 from J, leaving 13 bases between them. The germline gives CDR1 SGHRS, CDR2 YFSETQ. The CDR3 loop spans 15 amino acids. The DNA for the CDR3 is TGCGCCAGCAGCCCCTCGGGGGCGGCTAATGAAAAACTGTTTTTT. Encoded protein: CASSPSGAANEKLFF.

This clone was observed a handful of times. The chain joins TRBV5-4 to TRBJ2-3, with 9 bases aligning to TRBD2. In germline, CDR1 is SGHNT, CDR2 YYREEE (reference sequence). V dropped 0 bases and J dropped 6; count of bases not matched to a gene: 11. This CDR3 comprises 17 residues. CDR3 in DNA: TGTGCCAGCAGCTTGGCGGCTAGCGGGGCAGGTTTCGATACGCAGTATTTT. It specifies CASSLAASGAGFDTQYF.

The rearrangement joins TRBV6-2 or TRBV6-3 to TRBJ2-3; 9 bases map to TRBD2. CDR1 is MNHEY, CDR2 SVGEGT, per germline. The V gene end was trimmed by 5 bases and the J gene end by 5 bases; junction bases not matched to a gene: 5. This CDR3 contains 14 residues. The CDR3 loop is CASSLSGGVDTQYF. The CDR3 DNA follows: TGTGCCAGCAGTCTTAGCGGGGGAGTAGATACGCAGTATTTT.